A single sample is the source of the 24 T cell receptor beta chains below, sequenced in a study of CD8+ T cells in alopecia areata. RNA extraction was followed by reverse transcription into cDNA, which acted as the sequencing template. The table came from immunoSEQ multiplex PCR; TCRdb's copy has only in-frame clones and leaves some out. The profile covers 150,000 to 200,000 clones, with roughly 60% appearing a single time and 1% taken by the ten largest. Noted treatment: oral pan-JAK inhibitor, 5-10 mg twice daily. The material was CD4+ T cells sorted from blood, obtained at week 24, from a patient treated with tofacitinib. The origin of the receptors is a human donor with alopecia areata.

Only one count was recorded for this clone. The chain links TRBV30 to TRBJ1-5, with TRBD1 identical over 9 bases. The V gene end was trimmed by 3 bases and the J gene end by 5 bases; junction bases not matched to a gene: 2. Germline CDR1 reads GTSNPN; CDR2 reads SVGIG (reference sequence). The CDR3 runs 13 residues. The chain's CDR3 is CAWSGQGYQPQHF. Here the CDR3 DNA reads TGTGCCTGGAGCGGACAGGGGTATCAGCCCCAGCATTTT.

This sequence joins TRBV30 and TRBJ2-7, with TRBD1 as a possible D gene (6 bases). Trimming left V 6 bases short and J 0 bases short, with 15 bases between. Germline assignment: CDR1 GTSNPN and CDR2 SVGIG (reference sequence). The CDR3 consists of 14 residues. In DNA form, the CDR3 reads TGTGCCTGCAGGGGCCCCTTAAGCTCCTACGAGCAGTACTTC. Amino acids: CACRGPLSSYEQYF.

The V gene is TRBV29-1, the J gene TRBJ2-7; D uncertain. Germline-derived CDR1 and CDR2 are SQVTM and ANQGSEA. The V gene lost 4 bases and the J gene lost 4 bases, with 8 bases spanning the gap. The CDR3 length is 11 residues. The CDR3 bases are TGCAGCGTTGCCGACGGTTACGAGCAGTACTTC. Translated: CSVADGYEQYF.

J is TRBJ2-7 and V is TRBV15; D perhaps matches TRBD1 (6 bases). Trimming cost V 0 bases and J 1 base, with 7 bases left between them. The CDR3 contains 14 residues. The germline V gene encodes CDR1 LNHNV and CDR2 YYDKDF (reference sequence). In DNA, the CDR3 is TGTGCCACCAGCAGAGATGACAGGTCCTACGAGCAGTACTTC. It codes for CATSRDDRSYEQYF.

The rearrangement links TRBV11-2 to TRBJ1-2, with D possibly TRBD1 on 5 matching bases. V lost 0 bases and J 1 base, leaving 9 bases between the germline ends. This CDR3 has 15 amino acids. The germline gives CDR1 SGHAT, CDR2 FQNNGV. CDR3 in amino acids: CASSLDGGGNYGYTF. The DNA of the CDR3 is TGTGCCAGCAGCTTAGACGGTGGGGGTAACTATGGCTACACCTTC.

This clone was seen only a few times. The chain is built from TRBV20-1 and TRBJ1-1, with no clear D. The CDR3 is 11 amino acids. V was shortened by 0 bases and J by 11 bases, with 10 bases between the two germline ends. CDR1 and CDR2 from the germline V gene are DFQATT and SNEGSKA (reference sequence). The CDR3 DNA follows: TGCAGTGCTAGAGACCAACACCGGGCTTTCTTT. Amino acids: CSARDQHRAFF.

This clone was counted only a few times. The genes are TRBV5-1 and TRBJ2-1; 7 bases map to TRBD2. From germline, CDR1 is SGHRS and CDR2 YFSETQ. This CDR3 is built from 16 residues. V lost 4 bases to trimming and J lost 6 bases; unmatched junction nucleotides: 13. CDR3: CASSLSLRGGSNEQFF. The DNA of the CDR3 is TGCGCCAGCAGCCTATCTCTCCGCGGGGGTTCCAATGAGCAGTTCTTC.

The sample holds a few counts of this clone. V gene TRBV4-3 combines with J gene TRBJ1-2; D is unclear. This CDR3 contains 13 residues. Trimming cost V 0 bases and J 1 base, with 3 bases left between them. Germline V gene lookup returns CDR1 LGHNA and CDR2 YSLEER. The CDR3, as DNA: TGCGCCAGCAGCCAAGATTTTAACTATGGCTACACCTTC. Translating gives CASSQDFNYGYTF.

This clone was detected only a few times. The rearrangement uses TRBV7-3 and TRBJ2-7; perhaps TRBD2 as D (5 bases). Germline-derived CDR1 and CDR2 are SGHTA and FQGTGA. The CDR3 totals 12 residues. V was cut by 5 bases and J by 6 bases, with 11 bases left in between. CDR3 region: CASSPKDSEQYF. As DNA, the CDR3 is TGTGCCAGCAGCCCTAAGGACTCCGAGCAGTACTTC.

Only a few counts were recorded for this clone. This chain connects TRBV29-1 to TRBJ2-3; tentatively, D is TRBD2 (6 bases). Trimming removed 5 bases from V and 0 bases from J, with 12 bases in between. This CDR3 has 14 residues. CDR1 and CDR2 from the germline V gene are SQVTM and ANQGSEA. CDR3 in DNA: TGCAGCGTTAGGGGACTGATTAGCACAGATACGCAGTATTTT. This translates into CSVRGLISTDTQYF.

The chain combines TRBV7-2 with TRBJ2-3; D call uncertain. Trimming stripped 8 bases from V and 2 bases from J, with 20 bases between. The CDR3 loop spans 16 amino acids. Germline V CDR1 and CDR2: SGHTA, FQGNSA. The CDR3 region has the DNA TGTGCCAGCTCCCTGCATCCGTATCGCCCCACAGATACGCAGTATTTT. It specifies CASSLHPYRPTDTQYF.

A few counts support this clone. V is TRBV29-1 and J is TRBJ2-7; D is unclear. Germline values: CDR1 SQVTM, CDR2 ANQGSEA. The CDR3 extends over 11 amino acids. The ends were cut back, 5 bases at V and 2 bases at J, with 7 bases in the middle. CDR3 in amino acids: CSVLFAYEQYF. In nucleotides, the CDR3 is TGCAGCGTTCTTTTCGCCTACGAGCAGTACTTC.

Points on this clone: Other DNA sequences within the sample encode an identical CDR3. This chain connects TRBV29-1 to TRBJ1-1; TRBD1 is a possible D gene (6 bases). The CDR3 sequence is 13 residues long. V lost 3 bases, J lost 5 bases, and 13 bases lay in between. From germline, CDR1 is SQVTM and CDR2 ANQGSEA. CDR3 DNA sequence: TGCAGCGTTGATGGGGGGGCAGGAACTGAAGCTTTCTTT. Encoded protein: CSVDGGAGTEAFF.

The sample holds a few counts of this clone. The chain couples TRBV10-3 to TRBJ2-3; D unresolved. V lost 7 bases and J 0 bases, leaving 14 bases between the germline ends. CDR1 is ENHRY and CDR2 is SYGVKD in the germline V gene. CDR3 length: 15 residues. The CDR3 nucleotides are TGTGCCATCAAGGTTAAGCTAGTAAGCACAGATACGCAGTATTTT. Amino acid sequence: CAIKVKLVSTDTQYF.

V is TRBV27 and J is TRBJ2-2; 10 positions match TRBD1. Germline V gene data show CDR1 as MNHEY and CDR2 as SMNVEV (reference sequence). Trimming at V came to 5 bases and at J to 6 bases, leaving 3 bases not matched to a gene. The CDR3 has 14 residues. The CDR3 loop reads CASSGQGVAGELFF. DNA for the CDR3: TGTGCCAGCAGTGGACAGGGGGTTGCCGGGGAGCTGTTTTTT.

The CDR3 loop is CASSFRTGDGYTF. The DNA for the CDR3 is TGTGCCAGCAGTTTTAGGACAGGGGATGGCTACACCTTC. The chain has TRBV27 and TRBJ1-2; 9 nucleotides align to TRBD1. V was pared by 3 bases and J by 6 bases, with 2 bases of the junction left unmatched. This CDR3 is built from 13 residues. Germline-derived CDR1 and CDR2 are MNHEY and SMNVEV (reference sequence).

The chain recombines TRBV2 with TRBJ2-5; possibly TRBD2 for D (5 bases). V was trimmed by 8 bases and J by 2 bases, leaving 18 bases between them. Germline loops: CDR1 SNHLY, CDR2 FYNNEI. The CDR3 is 15 amino acids. Written as DNA, the CDR3 is TGTGCCAGCCGGGGAGTCGGGCGCGGGCAAGAGACCCAGTACTTC. Translating it yields CASRGVGRGQETQYF.

The chain combines TRBV29-1 with TRBJ2-5; 9 nucleotides match TRBD1. Germline lookup yields CDR1 SQVTM and CDR2 ANQGSEA. The CDR3 has 13 amino acids. V lost 7 bases and J lost 5; bases outside the gene matches: 8. CDR3 in amino acids: CSAVQGAYETQYF. CDR3 nucleotides: TGCAGCGCGGTACAGGGGGCTTATGAGACCCAGTACTTC.

The chain employs TRBV7-2 and TRBJ2-3; D assignment may be TRBD1 or TRBD2 (5 bases each). Germline loops: CDR1 SGHTA, CDR2 FQGNSA. This CDR3 is 15 amino acids long. V was clipped by 3 bases and J by 5 bases, with 15 bases between them. This CDR3 reads CASSFPGPPQDTQYF. In DNA, the CDR3 is TGTGCCAGCAGCTTCCCGGGGCCCCCACAAGATACGCAGTATTTT.

This clone has more than one count but fewer than ten. This sequence joins TRBV10-3 and TRBJ2-5, with TRBD1 identical over 8 bases. The germline CDR1 and CDR2 sequences are ENHRY and SYGVKD. V was clipped by 6 bases and J by 4 bases; unmatched bases: 4. The CDR3 consists of 13 residues. The DNA for the CDR3 is TGTGCCATCAGACCTACAGGGGGAGAGACCCAGTACTTC. Residues: CAIRPTGGETQYF.

V usage is TRBV5-1 and J usage is TRBJ2-1, with 8 positions matching TRBD2. The germline V gene has CDR1 SGHRS and CDR2 YFSETQ. With V trimmed by 4 bases and J by 5 bases, 17 bases remained unmatched. The CDR3 is 18 residues long. Here the CDR3 DNA reads TGCGCCAGCAGCGGGTCAAAGGAGCGGGGGCCCTCAAACAATGAGCAGTTCTTC. It is translated as CASSGSKERGPSNNEQFF.

A remark on this clone: Possible read error: a much larger clone is one base away. The chain joins TRBV4-1 to TRBJ1-5; 7 positions match TRBD1. V lost 2 bases and J lost 3; bases outside the gene matches: 4. This CDR3 has 15 residues. Per germline, CDR1 MGHRA and CDR2 YSYEKL. The CDR3 DNA follows: TGCGCCAGCAGCCAACCTGACAGGGACAATCAGCCCCAGCATTTT. It yields the protein CASSQPDRDNQPQHF.

The rearrangement joins TRBV7-9 to TRBJ1-4; D unresolved. Germline V gives CDR1 SEHNR, CDR2 FQNEAQ (reference sequence). Trimming left V 1 base short and J 8 bases short, with 8 bases between. The length of the CDR3 is 13 residues. CDR3 protein: CASSLEFGEKLFF. The CDR3 bases are TGTGCCAGCAGCTTAGAGTTTGGAGAAAAACTGTTTTTT.

The table lists this clone with a few counts. This chain connects TRBV30 to TRBJ2-3; D is perhaps TRBD1 or TRBD2 (5 bases each). Trimming left V 3 bases short and J 0 bases short, with 16 bases between. The CDR3 loop spans 16 amino acids. Per the germline V gene, CDR1 is GTSNPN and CDR2 is SVGIG (reference sequence). The CDR3 DNA reads as TGTGCCTGGAGGGACTCCTGGGGGACGAGCACAGATACGCAGTATTTT. It translates to CAWRDSWGTSTDTQYF.